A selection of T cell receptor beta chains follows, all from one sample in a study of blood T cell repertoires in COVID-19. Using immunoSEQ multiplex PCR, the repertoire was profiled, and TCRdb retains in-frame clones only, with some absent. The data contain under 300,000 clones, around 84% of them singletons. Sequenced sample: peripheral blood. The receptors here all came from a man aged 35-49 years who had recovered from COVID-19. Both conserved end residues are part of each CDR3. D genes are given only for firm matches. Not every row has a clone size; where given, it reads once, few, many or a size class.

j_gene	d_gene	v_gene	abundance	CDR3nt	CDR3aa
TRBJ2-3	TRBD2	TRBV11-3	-	TGTGCCAGCAGCCCTCGGACTAGCGGGGGGACGGATACGCAGTATTTT	CASSPRTSGGTDTQYF
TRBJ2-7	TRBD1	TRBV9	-	TGTGCCAGCAGCGGCCTTGGGGGACAGACTTCGGGGGAGCAGTACTTC	CASSGLGGQTSGEQYF
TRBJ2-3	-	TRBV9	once	TGTGCCAGCAGCCAGACAGCCTACAACACCGGTACGCAGTATTTT	CASSQTAYNTGTQYF
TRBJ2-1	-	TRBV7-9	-	TGTGCCAGCAGCTCGACGGCTACGTACGGGGGGCATGAGCAGTTCTTC	CASSSTATYGGHEQFF
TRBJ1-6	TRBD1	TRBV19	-	TGTGCCAGTACCCTCGGGGTCGGACAGGGTCATTCACCCCTCCACTTT	CASTLGVGQGHSPLHF
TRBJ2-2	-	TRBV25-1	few	TGTGCCAGCAGTGATCAGGGTATAGACACCGGGGAGCTGTTTTTT	CASSDQGIDTGELFF
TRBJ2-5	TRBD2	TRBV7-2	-	TGTGCCAGCAGCTTACGGATGGGACTAGCGGGAGCTGGAGAGACCCAGTACTTC	CASSLRMGLAGAGETQYF
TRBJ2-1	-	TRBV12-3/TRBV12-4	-	TGTGCCAGCAGATTGGACGGGATCAATGAGCAGTTCTTC	CASRLDGINEQFF
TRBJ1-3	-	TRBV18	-	TGTGCCAGCTTAACGAGAGTTGAGCCCTCTGGAAACACCATATATTTT	CASLTRVEPSGNTIYF
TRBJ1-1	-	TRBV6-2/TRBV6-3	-	TGTGCCAGCAGCCGGGGACTTGAAGCTTTCTTT	CASSRGLEAFF
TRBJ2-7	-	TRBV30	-	TGTGCCTGGAGTTCCGCACAGGGCTACGAGCAGTACTTC	CAWSSAQGYEQYF
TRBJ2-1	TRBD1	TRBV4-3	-	TGCGCCAGCAGCCGCGGACAGGGGTACTACAATGAGCAGTTCTTC	CASSRGQGYYNEQFF
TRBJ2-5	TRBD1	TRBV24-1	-	TGTGCCACCAGTGATATCTCGACAGGGGTGGAGACCCAGTACTTC	CATSDISTGVETQYF
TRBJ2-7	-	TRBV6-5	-	TGTGCCAGCAGTCTCGCAGGGACCTACGAGCAGTACTTC	CASSLAGTYEQYF
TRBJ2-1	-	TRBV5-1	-	TGCGCCAGCAGCCCCCTGGGACAAGTTTACAATGAGCAGTTCTTC	CASSPLGQVYNEQFF
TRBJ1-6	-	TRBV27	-	TGTGCCAGCAGCCGAGGACATTACAGGGCGAGCTCCTATAATTCACCCCTCCACTTT	CASSRGHYRASSYNSPLHF
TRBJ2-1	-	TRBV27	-	TGTGCCAGCAGTCCCCCCCCGGCGGGGCTAGGTGAGCAGTTCTTC	CASSPPPAGLGEQFF
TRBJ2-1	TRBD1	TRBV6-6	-	TGTGCCAGCAGGGGTCCGGGACAGGGCAAAAATGAGCAGTTCTTC	CASRGPGQGKNEQFF
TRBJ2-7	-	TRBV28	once	TGTGCCAGCAGGGGAACAGGGACCTACGAGCAGTACTTC	CASRGTGTYEQYF
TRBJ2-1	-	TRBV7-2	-	TGTGCCAGCAGCGCGGACAGTACCTACAATGAGCAGTTCTTC	CASSADSTYNEQFF
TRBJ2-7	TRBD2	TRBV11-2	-	TGTGCCAGCAGCCCGTGGGGGGAGCGGGGCACGTACGAGCAGTACTTC	CASSPWGERGTYEQYF
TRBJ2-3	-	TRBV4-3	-	TGCGCCAGCAGCCAAGCCCCAGGGCGCACAGATACGCAGTATTTT	CASSQAPGRTDTQYF
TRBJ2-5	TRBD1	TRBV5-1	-	TGCGCCAGCAGCTTAGAGACAGGGCAAGAGACCCAGTACTTC	CASSLETGQETQYF
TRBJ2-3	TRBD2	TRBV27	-	TGTGCCAGCAGTTTATCGGCGGGAGAGTGGGTGGATACGCAGTATTTT	CASSLSAGEWVDTQYF
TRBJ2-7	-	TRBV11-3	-	TGTGCCAGCAGCTTAACGCCGACTCACTACGAGCAGTACTTC	CASSLTPTHYEQYF
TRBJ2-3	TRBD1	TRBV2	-	TGTGCCAGCAGTGTAGGGGACAGGGTAGCAGATACGCAGTATTTT	CASSVGDRVADTQYF
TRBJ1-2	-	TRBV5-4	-	TGTGCCAGCAGTCCGATGGCCGGGGGGCGCGGCTACACCTTC	CASSPMAGGRGYTF